Listed below are T cell receptor beta chains from one sample, sequenced in a study of control samples from healthy donors and cancer patients. Profiled with immunoSEQ multiplex PCR; TCRdb holds only in-frame clones, not every one. The sample carries roughly 160,000 clones, approximately 96% recorded once. The specimen sequenced was blood. Receptors originate from a woman aged 25 to 39 in good health. The CDR3 runs from the conserved cysteine through the conserved F or W. A D gene is named only where the DNA matches it firmly. Clone size is not always given. Where it is, it says once, few, many or a class for expanded clones.

abundance	v_gene	d_gene	j_gene	CDR3nt	CDR3aa
.	TRBV6-5	TRBD1	TRBJ1-6	TGTGCCAGCAGGACAGGGGTTAATTCACCCCTCCACTTT	CASRTGVNSPLHF
.	TRBV2	.	TRBJ1-6	TGTGCCAGCAGGGAGATGTCCCTTGGGCCCCTCCACTTT	CASREMSLGPLHF
few	TRBV25-1	TRBD2	TRBJ2-5	TGTGCCAGCAGTGAGGCGGGGGTAAGAGAGACCCAGTACTTC	CASSEAGVRETQYF
.	TRBV19	TRBD2	TRBJ2-1	TGTGCCAGTAGTATAGCCCCTAGCGGGAGAAATGAGCAGTTCTTC	CASSIAPSGRNEQFF
.	TRBV6-1	TRBD1	TRBJ2-5	TGTGCCAGCAGTGGGGTGGACAGGGCCGGGGGAGAGACCCAGTACTTC	CASSGVDRAGGETQYF
few	TRBV21-1	.	TRBJ2-7	TGTGCCAGCAGCAAAATTTGGGGGAGCTCCTACGAGCAGTACTTC	CASSKIWGSSYEQYF
.	TRBV4-2	.	TRBJ2-5	TGTGCCAGCAGCCAAGGGGACCGCCAAGAGACCCAGTACTTC	CASSQGDRQETQYF
.	TRBV30	.	TRBJ2-6	TGTGCCTCGACCACCGGTGGGCCTTCTGGGGCCAACGTCCTGACTTTC	CASTTGGPSGANVLTF
.	TRBV6-6	.	TRBJ1-5	TGTGCCAGCAGTCCCCTGACGAATCAGCCCCAGCATTTT	CASSPLTNQPQHF
.	TRBV11-2	TRBD1	TRBJ1-4	TGTGCCAGCAGCCATGGGACAGGGATTGATGAAAAACTGTTTTTT	CASSHGTGIDEKLFF
.	TRBV3-1/TRBV3-2	.	TRBJ1-5	TGTGCCAGCAGCCAAGGTAGAGGGCAGGGAAATCAGCCCCAGCATTTT	CASSQGRGQGNQPQHF
.	TRBV5-6	.	TRBJ2-3	TGTGCCAGCAGCTTGGGGACAGCCAGCACAGATACGCAGTATTTT	CASSLGTASTDTQYF
once	TRBV27	.	TRBJ2-3	TGTGCCAGCAGTGAAGAGAGGGCCACAGATACGCAGTATTTT	CASSEERATDTQYF
.	TRBV13	TRBD2	TRBJ2-3	TGTGCCAGCAGCTATACGCCGACTAGCGGGATGACAGATACGCAGTATTTT	CASSYTPTSGMTDTQYF
.	TRBV5-1	TRBD2	TRBJ2-2	TGCGCCAGCAGCTTGACTAGCGGGGGGAACACCGGGGAGCTGTTTTTT	CASSLTSGGNTGELFF
.	TRBV4-1	.	TRBJ1-2	TGCGCCAGCAGCCACCAACAGGGAGCCAACTATGGCTACACCTTC	CASSHQQGANYGYTF
.	TRBV11-1	TRBD1	TRBJ1-1	TGTGCCAGCAGCTCCGGGACAGTGGCGTACACTGAAGCTTTCTTT	CASSSGTVAYTEAFF
.	TRBV4-1	.	TRBJ1-4	TGCGCCAGCAGCCAAGGAGCAGGTGGTGAAAAACTGTTTTTT	CASSQGAGGEKLFF
.	TRBV11-2	.	TRBJ1-6	TGTGCCAGCAGCTTAGGTTATAGGAGATATTCACCCCTCCACTTT	CASSLGYRRYSPLHF
.	TRBV18	.	TRBJ1-3	TGTGCCAGCTCACCCTTTAACAGGGACTCTGGAAACACCATATATTTT	CASSPFNRDSGNTIYF
.	TRBV19	TRBD2	TRBJ2-5	TGTGCCAGTAGTTTGTTTCTAGCGGGAGTTGGAGAGACCCAGTACTTC	CASSLFLAGVGETQYF
once	TRBV5-1	TRBD1	TRBJ1-6	TGCGCCAGCAGCTTGGATCCGGGACAGGGAAGATCACCCCTCCACTTT	CASSLDPGQGRSPLHF
.	TRBV5-1	.	TRBJ2-5	TGCGCCAGCAGCTCCCTCACCGGGAAGGGGGAGACCCAGTACTTC	CASSSLTGKGETQYF
.	TRBV2	.	TRBJ2-3	TGTGCCAGCACTCTCGGGTCGCCTGGCACAGATACGCAGTATTTT	CASTLGSPGTDTQYF
.	TRBV28	.	TRBJ1-2	TGTGCCAGCAGTTTAATCGGGCGCCCCGATGGCTACACCTTC	CASSLIGRPDGYTF
.	TRBV5-4	.	TRBJ2-7	TGTGCCAGCAGCTCTGGTTCCAGGGGTTTTTACGAGCAGTACTTC	CASSSGSRGFYEQYF